One sample yielded the 27 T cell receptor beta chains listed below, sequenced in a study of brain metastases from non-small cell lung cancer. Only in-frame clones appear in the TCRdb table, and some are missing; sequencing was by immunoSEQ multiplex PCR. The sample contains 2,000 to 2,500 clones, 80% of which appear only once. Sequenced: tumor-adjacent normal tissue. The source is a donor at least 40 years old with non-small cell lung cancer.

V gene TRBV24-1 combines with J gene TRBJ2-7; D is perhaps TRBD1 (6 bases). CDR1 is KGHDR and CDR2 is SFDVKD in the germline V gene. The CDR3 spans 17 residues. V dropped 6 bases and J dropped 0 bases, with 20 bases sitting between them. The CDR3 sequence: CATSPGGLGTHSYEQYF. The CDR3 bases are TGTGCCACCAGTCCTGGAGGTCTCGGGACACACTCCTACGAGCAGTACTTC.

Comments on this clone: An end of the junction differs from the germline gene, which may be a read error. The rearrangement links TRBV4-2 to TRBJ2-6; D unresolved. The CDR3 extends over 16 amino acids. Germline assignment: CDR1 LGHNA and CDR2 YNFKEQ. CDR3 bases: TGTGCCAACAGCCAAGATCCCGGATCTGGGGCCAACGTCCTGACTTTC. Amino acid sequence: CANSQDPGSGANVLTF.

This chain links TRBV5-1 with TRBJ1-1, with D tentatively TRBD1 (6 bases). This CDR3 is 12 amino acids long. V shed 3 bases and J shed 10 bases, with 13 bases lying between them. CDR1 is SGHRS and CDR2 is YFSETQ in the germline V gene. CDR3 sequence: CASSSIGGGAFF. In nucleotides, the CDR3 is TGCGCCAGCAGCTCGATAGGGGGTGGAGCTTTCTTT.

Only one count was recorded for this clone. The germline gene is not matched at one end of the junction; a read error may be the cause. The same CDR3 can be traced to other DNA sequences in this sample. In DNA, the CDR3 is TGTGCCAGCAGTTCGTATGGGACAGGGAACTATGGCTATACCTTC. It specifies CASSSYGTGNYGYTF. J is TRBJ1-2 and V is TRBV27; 9 bases line up with TRBD1. Germline V lookup: CDR1 MNHEY, CDR2 SMNVEV (reference sequence). The CDR3 sequence is 15 residues long.

A note on this clone: This sample includes further DNA sequences coding for the same CDR3. DNA for the CDR3: TGTGCCAGCAGACCCGGGACAGGGTTGGTCACCTTC. Its translation: CASRPGTGLVTF. The chain couples TRBV12-3 or TRBV12-4 to TRBJ1-2, with 9 bases aligning to TRBD1. Trimming at V came to 6 bases and at J to 13 bases, leaving 9 bases not matched to a gene. CDR3 length: 12 amino acids.

The genes are TRBV30 and TRBJ2-7; D call uncertain. Germline lookup yields CDR1 GTSNPN and CDR2 SVGIG (reference sequence). V lost 3 bases and J lost 3, with 9 bases in between. There are 12 residues in the CDR3. CDR3 nucleotide sequence: TGTGCCTGGAGCTTGAAAGGCTACGAGCAGTACTTC. The encoded protein is CAWSLKGYEQYF.

This clone was observed a handful of times. The chain uses TRBV12-3 or TRBV12-4 and TRBJ1-2; 7 nucleotides agree with TRBD1. The J segment lost 8 bases and the V segment lost 4 bases, leaving 7 bases of the junction unmatched. The CDR3 is 13 residues long. The CDR3 here is CASSWDSLSGYTF. The CDR3 region has the DNA TGTGCCAGCAGTTGGGACAGCCTTAGCGGCTACACCTTC.

A single count supports this clone. The sample has other DNA sequences that encode this CDR3 too. J is TRBJ2-1 and V is TRBV12-5; no clear D gene. Trimming pared 0 bases from V and 3 bases from J, leaving 9 bases between. In germline, CDR1 is LGHNT, CDR2 FRNRAP. The CDR3 runs 15 residues. The CDR3 protein is CASGLVLGLYNEQFF. Here the CDR3 DNA reads TGTGCTAGTGGTTTGGTACTGGGCCTCTACAATGAGCAGTTCTTC.

The J gene is TRBJ1-2, the V gene TRBV6-5; 7 bases are a match to TRBD1. The CDR3 runs to 14 residues. Trimming removed 2 bases from V and 1 base from J; junction bases left unmatched: 1. In germline, CDR1 is MNHEY, CDR2 SVGAGI. DNA for the CDR3: TGTGCCAGCAGTTACGACAGGGTTAACTATGGCTACACCTTC. Translating gives CASSYDRVNYGYTF.

The V call is TRBV4-1, the J call TRBJ1-6; 7 nucleotides line up with TRBD1. Per germline, CDR1 MGHRA and CDR2 YSYEKL. V shed 3 bases, J shed 6 bases, and the junction held 8 bases outside the gene matches. This CDR3 contains 16 residues. DNA for the CDR3: TGCGCCAGCAGCCAGCCCTGGACAGGCAGTAATTCACCCCTCCACTTT. It translates to CASSQPWTGSNSPLHF.

The gene calls are TRBV6-5 and TRBJ2-5, with TRBD1 matching 8 bases. Germline V gene lookup returns CDR1 MNHEY and CDR2 SVGAGI. After removal of 8 bases from V and 5 bases from J, the junction contained 13 bases not matched to a gene. The CDR3 sequence is 15 residues long. CDR3 sequence: CASLVSAGGVETQYF. DNA for the CDR3: TGTGCCAGCCTCGTCTCGGCAGGGGGCGTGGAGACCCAGTACTTC.

The chain links TRBV28 to TRBJ1-5; TRBD1 might be the D (5 bases). V lost 5 bases to trimming and J lost 3 bases, with 14 bases between them. CDR3 size: 15 residues. Germline lookup yields CDR1 MDHEN and CDR2 SYDVKM. The CDR3 here is CASSPGTVFNQPQHF. CDR3 in DNA: TGTGCCAGCAGTCCGGGGACGGTTTTCAATCAGCCCCAGCATTTT.

This chain joins TRBV5-1 and TRBJ1-1; 7 bases fit TRBD1. Germline values: CDR1 SGHRS, CDR2 YFSETQ. Unmatched junction bases numbered 13, after V lost 4 bases and J lost 4 bases. This CDR3 is built from 16 residues. The CDR3 bases are TGCGCCAGCAGCCAACAAGAACAGGGGATCGGCACTGAAGCTTTCTTT. It yields the protein CASSQQEQGIGTEAFF.

Points on this clone: This same CDR3 is encoded by further DNA sequences in the sample. The chain has TRBV5-8 and TRBJ1-3; the D gene is possibly TRBD1 (5 bases). CDR1 is SGHTS, CDR2 YDEGEE, per germline. The CDR3 is 15 amino acids. Trimming cost V 2 bases and J 2 bases, with 11 bases left between them. The CDR3 DNA reads TGTGCCAGCAGCTTCGGCAGGGACCCTGGAAACACCATATATTTT. It encodes CASSFGRDPGNTIYF.

This rearrangement joins TRBV24-1 to TRBJ2-1, with D perhaps given as TRBD1 or TRBD2 (5 bases each). The ends were cut back, 5 bases at V and 0 bases at J, with 19 bases in the middle. Germline CDR1 is KGHDR and CDR2 is SFDVKD. The CDR3 extends over 18 amino acids. CDR3 loop: CATSGPGPPFSSYNEQFF. CDR3 nucleotide sequence: TGTGCCACCAGTGGGCCGGGACCGCCGTTCAGCTCCTACAATGAGCAGTTCTTC.

V usage is TRBV7-7 and J usage is TRBJ2-1; TRBD2 matches at 9 bases. With 5 bases clipped from V and 4 bases from J, the junction kept 9 bases outside the gene matches. From germline, CDR1 is SSHAT and CDR2 FNYEAQ (reference sequence). The CDR3 sequence is 16 residues long. CDR3 loop: CASSPEERGAYNEQFF. The CDR3 DNA follows: TGTGCCAGCAGCCCCGAAGAGCGGGGGGCATACAATGAGCAGTTCTTC.

The V gene is TRBV28, the J gene TRBJ2-1, with 11 bases matching TRBD2. The CDR3 runs 20 residues. Germline-derived CDR1 and CDR2 are MDHEN and SYDVKM. Trimming at V came to 5 bases and at J to 0 bases, leaving 15 bases not matched to a gene. The CDR3 loop reads CASSNIMGETSGTSYNEQFF. The CDR3 nucleotides are TGTGCCAGCAGTAATATAATGGGGGAGACTAGCGGGACCTCCTACAATGAGCAGTTCTTC.

The CDR3 protein is CASSFSDTDTQYF. The CDR3, as DNA: TGCGCCAGCAGCTTTAGCGATACAGATACGCAGTATTTT. The chain has TRBV5-1 and TRBJ2-3, with TRBD2 as a possible D gene (5 bases). Per germline, CDR1 SGHRS and CDR2 YFSETQ. The ends were cut back, 2 bases at V and 3 bases at J, with 7 bases in the middle. CDR3 length: 13 residues.

This clone was counted a single time. The chain has TRBV5-1 and TRBJ1-1; TRBD1 matches 7 bases. This CDR3 has 14 amino acids. J was trimmed by 1 base and V by 4 bases; bases with no gene match: 4. Germline values: CDR1 SGHRS, CDR2 YFSETQ. In DNA, the CDR3 is TGCGCCAGCAGCGCCCGGGACAGGAACACTGAAGCTTTCTTT. This encodes CASSARDRNTEAFF. Looking up the rest from reference TRBV5-1 and TRBJ1-1 gives the full variable domain: KAGVTQTPRYLIKTRGQQVTLSCSPISGHRSVSWYQQTPGQGLQFLFEYFSETQRNKGNFPGRFSGRQFSNSRSEMNVSTLELGDSALYLCASSARDRNTEAFFGQGTRLTVV.

The chain couples TRBV2 to TRBJ1-4, with D unresolved. V was cut by 6 bases and J by 0 bases, with 11 bases left in between. The length of the CDR3 is 15 residues. The germline V gene has CDR1 SNHLY and CDR2 FYNNEI. The DNA for the CDR3 is TGTGCCAGCAGAAGTGGTTATGCAACTAATGAAAAACTGTTTTTT. Translating gives CASRSGYATNEKLFF.

The chain joins TRBV7-2 to TRBJ2-5, with 11 bases identical to TRBD2. This CDR3 is 15 amino acids long. The germline gives CDR1 SGHTA, CDR2 FQGNSA. V dropped 5 bases and J dropped 2; count of bases not matched to a gene: 4. The CDR3 loop is CASSTGLAVQETQYF. Here the CDR3 DNA reads TGTGCCAGCAGCACGGGACTAGCGGTACAAGAGACCCAGTACTTC.

The genes are TRBV21-1 and TRBJ1-5; TRBD1, the table's D call, lacks a check against the DNA. TRBV21-1 counts as a pseudogene. CDR3 size: 16 residues. This chain's CDR3 is CASSRSGDLAKQPQHF. The CDR3, as DNA: TGTGCCAGCAGCCGATCAGGGGATCTCGCGAAGCAGCCCCAGCATTTT.

This clone has a single count. V and J are TRBV19 and TRBJ1-3; D is perhaps TRBD1 (5 bases). Germline V CDR1 and CDR2: LNHDA, SQIVND (reference sequence). Deletions cut 5 bases from V and 0 bases from J, with 17 bases between. This CDR3 is 17 amino acids long. DNA of the CDR3: TGTGCCAGTAGTCAGGCCGGGACCCTTCTCTCTGGAAACACCATATATTTT. Its protein product is CASSQAGTLLSGNTIYF.

This sequence joins TRBV5-4 and TRBJ1-6; D is unresolved. V was trimmed by 0 bases and J by 19 bases, leaving 17 bases between them. The CDR3 contains 13 residues. Germline CDR1 is SGHNT and CDR2 is YYREEE (reference sequence). CDR3 in amino acids: CASSLDGNSPFHF. Here the CDR3 DNA reads TGTGCCAGCAGCTTGGACGGCAATTCACCCTTTCACTTT.

V is TRBV28 and J is TRBJ1-1; perhaps TRBD1 as D (6 bases). The CDR3 covers 14 residues. V was clipped by 1 base and J by 4 bases, with 10 bases between them. From germline, CDR1 is MDHEN and CDR2 SYDVKM. The CDR3: CASSLYRVGTEAFF. CDR3 nucleotide sequence: TGTGCCAGCAGTTTATACAGGGTAGGCACTGAAGCTTTCTTT.

This clone was counted between two and nine times. V is TRBV6-4 and J is TRBJ2-2; D call uncertain. CDR1 is MRHNA, CDR2 SNTAGT, per germline. V gave up 1 base and J gave up 5 bases, with 5 bases separating them. The CDR3 covers 13 residues. For the CDR3, the DNA is TGTGCCAGCAGTGACTTTGTTACCGGGGAGCTGTTTTTT. As protein: CASSDFVTGELFF.

This clone was detected a few times. The chain links TRBV27 to TRBJ2-5; D gene uncertain. With 0 bases removed from V and 2 bases from J, the gap between germline ends came to 4 bases. This CDR3 region has 13 residues. Germline V gene data show CDR1 as MNHEY and CDR2 as SMNVEV (reference sequence). CDR3 DNA: TGTGCCAGCAGTTTATCGGGTCAAGAGACCCAGTACTTC. Translating gives CASSLSGQETQYF.